A single sample is the source of the 8 T cell receptor beta chains below, sequenced in a study of shared clonotypes between healthy human individuals. Some clones are missing from TCRdb's copy, which holds only in-frame ones; the method was immunoSEQ multiplex PCR. Seen here are hundreds of thousands of clones, over 90% observed once, and the top ten hold 24%. Only CD45RO-negative cells positively selected for CCR7 counted as naive CD8 cells, so terminally differentiated effector memory CD45RA+ cells were excluded. The sample comprised naive CD8+ T cells sorted from blood. The source is a man younger than 40 in good health.

The rearrangement links TRBV6-5 to TRBJ1-2, with 7 bases identical to TRBD1. After removal of 8 bases from V and 2 bases from J, the junction contained 8 bases not matched to a gene. The CDR3 extends over 14 amino acids. Germline V CDR1 and CDR2: MNHEY, SVGAGI. The CDR3 DNA reads TGTGCCAGCGGAGGAACAGGGGCGAACTATGGCTACACCTTC. Protein sequence: CASGGTGANYGYTF.

The rearrangement uses TRBV11-3 and TRBJ2-2; TRBD2 is a possible D gene (6 bases). CDR3 size: 14 residues. CDR1 and CDR2 (germline): SGHNT, YENEEA. Trimming cost V 5 bases and J 4 bases, with 11 bases left between them. CDR3 amino acids: CASSPGRSTGELFF. CDR3 DNA: TGTGCCAGCAGCCCAGGGAGGTCCACCGGGGAGCTGTTTTTT.

Turning to this clone: Just one base apart from a much larger clone, this may be a read error. This sample includes further DNA sequences coding for the same CDR3. This chain's CDR3 is CASSSTDTQYF. The CDR3 bases are TGTGCCAGCAGTTCCACAGATACGCAGTATTTT. The chain couples TRBV28 to TRBJ2-3, with no clear D. The V end was cut by 4 bases, the J end by 2 bases, with 1 base between. Looked up from germline, CDR1 is MDHEN and CDR2 is SYDVKM. The CDR3 loop spans 11 amino acids.

The CDR3 reads CAISAREGYGYTF. CDR3 nucleotide sequence: TGTGCCATCAGCGCCAGGGAAGGCTATGGCTACACCTTC. J is TRBJ1-2 and V is TRBV10-3; a possible D gene is TRBD1 (5 bases). This CDR3 region has 13 residues. V lost 6 bases and J 4 bases, leaving 12 bases between the germline ends. CDR1 is ENHRY, CDR2 SYGVKD, per germline.

Comments on this clone: The sample carries other DNA sequences with the same CDR3. The rearrangement links TRBV27 to TRBJ2-5, with TRBD1 as a possible D gene (7 bases). Germline CDR1 reads MNHEY; CDR2 reads SMNVEV (reference sequence). The CDR3 extends over 14 amino acids. V gave up 3 bases and J gave up 5 bases, with 13 bases separating them. For the CDR3, the DNA is TGTGCCAGCAGTTTCAGGGGGGCGGGTGAGACCCAGTACTTC. Translated, it gives CASSFRGAGETQYF.

This clone was seen a handful of times. The chain has TRBV27 and TRBJ1-5; a weak D match, TRBD1 (5 bases). The germline CDR1 and CDR2 sequences are MNHEY and SMNVEV (reference sequence). Trimming pared 4 bases from V and 8 bases from J, leaving 15 bases between. The CDR3 is 14 amino acids. The CDR3 region has the DNA TGTGCCAGCAGTTCCGGAGGGCTAGGGGAGCCCCAGCATTTT. Translating gives CASSSGGLGEPQHF.

In DNA form, the CDR3 reads TGCGCCAGCAGCCAAGACCGGGGGTCCCAAAACATTCAGTACTTC. This sequence encodes CASSQDRGSQNIQYF. This sequence joins TRBV4-3 and TRBJ2-4; maybe TRBD2 (6 bases). V was trimmed by 0 bases and J by 5 bases, leaving 11 bases between them. The CDR3 is 15 amino acids. Germline CDR1 and CDR2: LGHNA and YSLEER.

This chain links TRBV7-6 with TRBJ2-7; 11 nucleotides line up with TRBD1. Germline V gene data show CDR1 as SGHVS and CDR2 as FNYEAQ. The CDR3 spans 15 residues. V lost 5 bases to trimming and J lost 4 bases; unmatched junction nucleotides: 7. CDR3 region: CASSPPRDRGYEQYF. CDR3 in DNA: TGTGCCAGCAGCCCCCCCCGGGACAGGGGGTACGAGCAGTACTTC.